The clone carrying this T cell receptor (beta chain) was seen a handful of times. Its antigen remains unknown. One entry per CDR3 protein, called by TCRdb with MiXCR from the RT-PCR reads. The sample carries approximately 170,000 distinct CDR3 sequences, 9.5% to 15% recorded once. This record comes from a study of response to subunit inactivated influenza vaccine. The study's findings and limits: It was the authors' suggestion that each seasonal influenza vaccination recruits few new T cells.

The CDR3 is 14 residues long. Germline CDR1 reads GTSNPN; CDR2 reads SVGIG (reference sequence). Trimming took 5 bases from V and 5 from J, leaving 16 bases between them. These data also featured in a second study, about T cells expressing NK-cell markers. That report adds: UMIs accompanied the 5'RACE template switching by which TCR beta cDNA was made. Restricting sorting to alpha-beta TCR T cells was achieved in several experiments by an anti-gamma-delta TCR antibody. Of the CD8+ T cell pool in five or six donors, about 1.0-7.0% was accounted for by dominant NKG2C+ clonotypes.

This sequence originates from a man aged 50-59 years who received an inactivated influenza vaccine. The sample in question was CD8+ T cells sorted from PBMCs, obtained 11 to 12 days after vaccination. This chain joins TRBV30 and TRBJ2-1; D unclear. CDR3 nucleotide sequence: TGTGCCTGGGAAATAGGGCTAGTAAACAATGAGCAGTTCTTC. This encodes CAWEIGLVNNEQFF.